This T cell receptor (beta chain) was recovered during a study of T cell responses to AZD1222 COVID-19 vaccine. The ends lost 4 bases at V and 6 bases at J; junction bases unmatched: 15. This CDR3 contains 17 residues. Germline assignment: CDR1 SGHDT and CDR2 YYEEEE. TCRdb's table, derived via immunoSEQ multiplex PCR, lists solely in-frame clones and lacks some. The data show over 25,000 clones, with over 75% seen just once and roughly 5% held by the top ten. The J gene is TRBJ1-5, the V gene TRBV5-6, with TRBD1 matching 8 bases. The receptor's source is an adult in good health. This specimen was peripheral blood, taken on day 0 of AZD1222 vaccination. CDR3 residues: CASSTWTGSLGGQPQHF. CDR3 sequence (DNA): TGTGCCAGCAGCACCTGGACAGGGTCCCTAGGGGGTCAGCCCCAGCATTTT.